The 23 T cell receptor beta chains below all came from one sample that was sequenced in a study of T cell changes during pregnancy in multiple sclerosis. Profiling relied on immunoSEQ multiplex PCR, and the TCRdb table lists in-frame clones only, not all of them. The sample carries 48,000 or so clones, approximately 85% recorded once. Sequences were derived from CD4+ T cells from peripheral blood mononuclear cells, sampled in the second trimester of pregnancy. Source of these receptors: a female donor with multiple sclerosis, enrolled in a pregnancy study.

This sequence joins TRBV19 and TRBJ2-3; D is undetermined. Germline values: CDR1 LNHDA, CDR2 SQIVND (reference sequence). Trimming pared 5 bases from V and 4 bases from J, leaving 10 bases between. The CDR3 is 13 amino acids. CDR3 sequence (DNA): TGTGCCAGTAGTTCCCCCGGGTCAGATACGCAGTATTTT. Translation gives CASSSPGSDTQYF.

The V and J genes are TRBV6-5 and TRBJ1-1; D gene uncertain. CDR1 MNHEY and CDR2 SVGAGI come from the germline V gene. V lost 6 bases to trimming and J lost 0 bases, with 8 bases between them. The CDR3 contains 13 residues. CDR3 region: CASRRELNTEAFF. The CDR3 bases are TGTGCCAGCAGGAGAGAGCTGAACACTGAAGCTTTCTTT.

The chain links TRBV30 to TRBJ2-5; the D gene is possibly TRBD1 (6 bases). There are 12 residues in the CDR3. Germline values: CDR1 GTSNPN, CDR2 SVGIG (reference sequence). The ends were cut back, 0 bases at V and 4 bases at J, with 6 bases in the middle. The CDR3, as DNA: TGTGCCTGGAGTGTACAGGGAGAGACCCAGTACTTC. Amino acids: CAWSVQGETQYF. The complete variable domain, with remaining parts taken from reference TRBV30 and TRBJ2-5, reads SQTIHQWPATLVQPVGSPLSLECTVEGTSNPNLYWYRQAAGRGLQLLFYSVGIGQISSEVPQNLSASRPQDRQFILSSKKLLLSDSGFYLCAWSVQGETQYFGPGTRLLVL.

V usage is TRBV10-3 and J usage is TRBJ2-5, with D tentatively TRBD1 (6 bases). This CDR3 is 12 amino acids long. V lost 3 bases, J lost 6 bases, and 8 bases lay in between. CDR1 is ENHRY and CDR2 is SYGVKD in the germline V gene. CDR3 in DNA: TGTGCCATCAGTGAAGGGGGAAAGACCCAGTACTTC. Its translation: CAISEGGKTQYF.

The genes are TRBV19 and TRBJ1-5; TRBD1 aligns across 7 bases. The CDR3 is 15 residues long. Germline V lookup: CDR1 LNHDA, CDR2 SQIVND (reference sequence). The V and J ends lost 6 bases and 4 bases, in that order; junction bases with no gene match: 9. CDR3: CASSPWGTENQPQHF. The CDR3 nucleotides read TGTGCCAGTAGCCCATGGGGGACAGAAAATCAGCCCCAGCATTTT. Looking up the rest from reference TRBV19 and TRBJ1-5 gives the full variable domain: DGGITQSPKYLFRKEGQNVTLSCEQNLNHDAMYWYRQDPGQGLRLIYYSQIVNDFQKGDIAEGYSVSREKKESFPLTVTSAQKNPTAFYLCASSPWGTENQPQHFGDGTRLSIL.

The chain links TRBV2 to TRBJ1-3; 7 nucleotides line up with TRBD1. The CDR3 extends over 14 amino acids. CDR1 and CDR2 from the germline V gene are SNHLY and FYNNEI. The trim removed 6 bases at V and 0 bases at J, leaving 2 bases unmatched. The chain's CDR3 is CASRDRTSGNTIYF. The DNA for the CDR3 is TGTGCCAGCAGGGACAGGACCTCTGGAAACACCATATATTTT. Complete variable domain (other parts from reference TRBV2 and TRBJ1-3): EPEVTQTPSHQVTQMGQEVILRCVPISNHLYFYWYRQILGQKVEFLVSFYNNEISEKSEIFDDQFSVERPDGSNFTLKIRSTKLEDSAMYFCASRDRTSGNTIYFGEGSWLTVV.

This clone has a single count. V is TRBV19 and J is TRBJ1-5, with 7 bases matching TRBD1. Per the germline V gene, CDR1 is LNHDA and CDR2 is SQIVND (reference sequence). The CDR3 is 14 residues long. After removal of 5 bases from V and 6 bases from J, the junction contained 7 bases not matched to a gene. CDR3 sequence (DNA): TGTGCCAGTAGTCCCCAGGGGGGCGCTCAGCCCCAGCATTTT. Protein: CASSPQGGAQPQHF.

This chain connects TRBV19 to TRBJ2-2; 9 bases match TRBD1. V trimming: 5 bases; J trimming: 4 bases; junction bases outside the gene matches: 5. The CDR3 is 15 amino acids. Germline assignment: CDR1 LNHDA and CDR2 SQIVND (reference sequence). The CDR3 DNA reads as TGTGCCAGTAGTTACGGGACAGGGCGCACCGGGGAGCTGTTTTTT. This gives the protein CASSYGTGRTGELFF.

The chain has TRBV29-1 and TRBJ2-5; TRBD2 aligns across 12 bases. V shed 5 bases and J 5 bases; nucleotides not matched to a gene: 9. This CDR3 contains 15 residues. The germline gives CDR1 SQVTM, CDR2 ANQGSEA. CDR3 residues: CSVMTSGSFGETQYF. The CDR3 DNA reads as TGCAGCGTTATGACTAGCGGGAGTTTCGGGGAGACCCAGTACTTC.

The CDR3: CASSLGASGPTDTQYF. CDR3 sequence (DNA): TGTGCCAGCAGCTTAGGGGCTAGCGGACCCACAGATACGCAGTATTTT. This rearrangement joins TRBV7-2 to TRBJ2-3; 7 bases map to TRBD2. Germline CDR1 reads SGHTA; CDR2 reads FQGNSA. Germline trimming cut 1 base from V and 2 bases from J; bases unmatched to any gene: 6. The CDR3 loop spans 16 amino acids.

The chain joins TRBV7-7 to TRBJ2-6; perhaps TRBD1 as D (6 bases). The CDR3 totals 18 residues. CDR1 and CDR2 (germline): SSHAT, FNYEAQ (reference sequence). V was shortened by 1 base and J by 2 bases, with 15 bases between the two germline ends. CDR3 coding DNA: TGTGCCAGCAGCTTAGGTAACGGCAGGGGTCCTGGGGCCAACGTCCTGACTTTC. This encodes CASSLGNGRGPGANVLTF.

The chain carries TRBV5-5 and TRBJ2-5; the D gene is possibly TRBD2 (6 bases). The germline V gene has CDR1 SGHKS and CDR2 YYEKEE (reference sequence). The CDR3 length is 15 residues. Trimming took 1 base from V and 5 from J, leaving 15 bases between them. CDR3 DNA sequence: TGTGCCAGCAGCTTGTTGTCGGAGGGCCGGGAGACCCAGTACTTC. The encoded protein is CASSLLSEGRETQYF.

The chain uses TRBV5-1 and TRBJ2-2, with TRBD2 matching 9 bases. Trimming removed 7 bases from V and 1 base from J; junction bases left unmatched: 5. The germline gives CDR1 SGHRS, CDR2 YFSETQ. The CDR3 has 15 residues. The CDR3: CASVETSGNTGELFF. In DNA form, the CDR3 reads TGCGCCAGCGTTGAGACTAGCGGGAACACCGGGGAGCTGTTTTTT.

This clone was recorded at least ten times. The chain couples TRBV4-1 to TRBJ1-2, with 9 bases fitting TRBD1. CDR1 is MGHRA and CDR2 is YSYEKL in the germline V gene. J lost 1 base, V lost 5 bases, and 5 bases had no gene match. The length of the CDR3 is 15 residues. The CDR3 region has the DNA TGCGCCAGCAGCACAAGGACAGGGGATAACTATGGCTACACCTTC. Translating it yields CASSTRTGDNYGYTF.

The CDR3 nucleotides are TGTGCCAGCACTAGGGACAGGGCTGGAAACACCATATATTTT. This sequence encodes CASTRDRAGNTIYF. The chain carries TRBV6-4 and TRBJ1-3; 9 bases are shared with TRBD1. The trim removed 7 bases at V and 2 bases at J, leaving 3 bases unmatched. Germline loops: CDR1 MRHNA, CDR2 SNTAGT. The CDR3 extends over 14 amino acids.

This chain connects TRBV7-2 to TRBJ1-1; the D gene is possibly TRBD1 (5 bases). Trimming shortened V by 2 bases and J by 1 base, and 11 bases separated the two germline ends. This CDR3 is built from 15 residues. Germline V lookup: CDR1 SGHTA, CDR2 FQGNSA. In nucleotides, the CDR3 is TGTGCCAGCAGCTTACCACAGGCAAGGAACACTGAAGCTTTCTTT. Translation: CASSLPQARNTEAFF.

This sequence joins TRBV6-1 and TRBJ1-2; D might be TRBD1 (5 bases). Trimming pared 3 bases from V and 4 bases from J, leaving 15 bases between. This CDR3 region has 15 residues. The germline V gene encodes CDR1 MNHNS and CDR2 SASEGT. CDR3 loop: CASSEIGEGVYGYTF. Here the CDR3 DNA reads TGTGCCAGCAGTGAGATAGGGGAAGGGGTCTATGGCTACACCTTC.

The chain links TRBV19 to TRBJ2-5, with D perhaps matching TRBD1 (6 bases). CDR1 and CDR2 from the germline V gene are LNHDA and SQIVND (reference sequence). Between the trimmed V and J ends, which lost 3 bases and 2 bases, there was a span of 13 bases. The CDR3 sequence is 15 residues long. The CDR3 DNA follows: TGTGCCAGTAGTATCCGGCAGGGGTCTCAAGAGACCCAGTACTTC. As protein: CASSIRQGSQETQYF.

This chain uses TRBV6-4 with TRBJ2-7, with 13 bases fitting TRBD2. The CDR3 has 15 residues. V gave up 3 bases and J gave up 4 bases; unmatched junction bases: 3. The germline CDR1 and CDR2 sequences are MRHNA and SNTAGT. The CDR3 protein is CASSEETSGRYEQYF. The CDR3 DNA reads TGTGCCAGCAGTGAAGAGACTAGCGGGAGGTACGAGCAGTACTTC.

CDR3 in amino acids: CASGLLQGSYNEQFF. The DNA for the CDR3 is TGTGCTAGTGGCCTATTGCAGGGATCTTACAATGAGCAGTTCTTC. The V gene is TRBV12-5, the J gene TRBJ2-1, with D possibly being TRBD1 (5 bases). The V end was cut by 6 bases, the J end by 4 bases, with 16 bases between. Germline loops: CDR1 LGHNT, CDR2 FRNRAP. CDR3 length: 15 residues.

The chain recombines TRBV27 with TRBJ2-2, with 11 bases lining up with TRBD1. This CDR3 is built from 16 residues. CDR1 and CDR2 from the germline V gene are MNHEY and SMNVEV (reference sequence). V was pared by 8 bases and J by 5 bases, with 10 bases of the junction left unmatched. The CDR3 sequence: CASSPRGTGGTGELFF. In nucleotides, the CDR3 is TGTGCCAGCTCCCCCCGAGGGACAGGGGGAACCGGGGAGCTGTTTTTT.

The chain carries TRBV2 and TRBJ1-1, with 9 bases aligning to TRBD1. J was trimmed by 0 bases and V by 8 bases; bases with no gene match: 13. The CDR3 loop spans 17 amino acids. Per the germline V gene, CDR1 is SNHLY and CDR2 is FYNNEI. CDR3 in amino acids: CASVLEQGALMNTEAFF. CDR3 nucleotide sequence: TGTGCCAGCGTCCTGGAACAGGGGGCCTTGATGAACACTGAAGCTTTCTTT.

This rearrangement joins TRBV4-2 to TRBJ2-3; a possible D gene is TRBD1 (6 bases). Germline lookup yields CDR1 LGHNA and CDR2 YNFKEQ. CDR3 length: 13 residues. The V end was cut by 4 bases, the J end by 1 base, with 6 bases between. The CDR3 region has the DNA TGTGCCAGCAGCCGACAGGGCACAGATACGCAGTATTTT. Protein: CASSRQGTDTQYF.